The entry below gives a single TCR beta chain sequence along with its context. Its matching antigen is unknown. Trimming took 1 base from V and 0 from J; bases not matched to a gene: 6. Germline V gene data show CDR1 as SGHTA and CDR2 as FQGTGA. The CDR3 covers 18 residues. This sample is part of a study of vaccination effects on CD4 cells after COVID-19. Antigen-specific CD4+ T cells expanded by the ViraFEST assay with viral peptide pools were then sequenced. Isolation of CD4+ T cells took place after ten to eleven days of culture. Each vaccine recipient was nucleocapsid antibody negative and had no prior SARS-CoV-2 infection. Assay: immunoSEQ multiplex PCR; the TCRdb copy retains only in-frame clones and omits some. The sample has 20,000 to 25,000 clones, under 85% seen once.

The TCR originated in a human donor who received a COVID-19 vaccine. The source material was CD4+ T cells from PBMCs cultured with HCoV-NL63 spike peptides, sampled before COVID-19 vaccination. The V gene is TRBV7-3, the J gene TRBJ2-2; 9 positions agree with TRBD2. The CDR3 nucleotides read TGTGCCAGCAGCTTAATCCCCGCGGGGGGGGCGAACACCGGGGAGCTGTTTTTT. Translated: CASSLIPAGGANTGELFF.